This passage covers 6 T cell receptor beta chains from one sample sequenced in a study of T cells in Graves' hyperthyroidism and ophthalmopathy. Amplification of TCR beta CDR3 regions used RNA as the template. HTBI primers drove first-round RT-PCR of the TCR CDR3. TCRdb analysed the multiplex PCR reads with MiXCR anew, one entry per CDR3 protein. The sample carries around 520,000 distinct CDR3 sequences, 11% to 15% recorded once. The sequenced sample was blood. Source of these receptors: a woman between 40 and 50 years old with Graves' hyperthyroidism.

The chain is built from TRBV6-1 and TRBJ1-3; D is uncertain. V shed 6 bases and J shed 0 bases, with 12 bases lying between them. The CDR3 has 15 amino acids. CDR1 and CDR2 from the germline V gene are MNHNS and SASEGT. CDR3 sequence: CASREDAFSGNTIYF. In DNA form, the CDR3 reads TGTGCCAGCAGAGAGGACGCCTTCTCTGGAAACACCATATATTTT.

This clonotype appeared many times. The rearrangement links TRBV6-5 to TRBJ1-2; D is perhaps TRBD1 (5 bases). Germline V lookup: CDR1 MNHEY, CDR2 SVGAGI. This CDR3 has 15 amino acids. The ends were cut back, 0 bases at V and 5 bases at J, with 13 bases in the middle. CDR3 in DNA: TGTGCCAGCAGTTACTCCGTCAGGGCATTATATGGCTACACCTTC. It encodes CASSYSVRALYGYTF.

V usage is TRBV27 and J usage is TRBJ1-5; 7 bases match TRBD1. Germline trimming cut 5 bases from V and 0 bases from J; bases unmatched to any gene: 4. This CDR3 region has 15 residues. CDR1 and CDR2 from the germline V gene are MNHEY and SMNVEV (reference sequence). CDR3 in amino acids: CASSRGQSSNQPQHF. DNA for the CDR3: TGTGCCAGCAGTCGGGGACAGAGTAGCAATCAGCCCCAGCATTTT.

The rearrangement joins TRBV6-1 to TRBJ1-5, with no clear D. Looked up from germline, CDR1 is MNHNS and CDR2 is SASEGT. The CDR3 extends over 14 amino acids. V lost 7 bases to trimming and J lost 6 bases, with 16 bases between them. In nucleotides, the CDR3 is TGTGCCAGCACCAAGGGAGGGAGAGGTCAGCCCCAGCATTTT. Its translation: CASTKGGRGQPQHF.

This clonotype showed up just a few times. The J gene is TRBJ2-5, the V gene TRBV28; maybe TRBD1 (7 bases). CDR1 is MDHEN, CDR2 SYDVKM, per germline. Trimming left V 3 bases short and J 4 bases short, with 15 bases between. The CDR3 is 15 residues long. The CDR3 spells CASSFEGAEGETQYF. In nucleotides, the CDR3 is TGTGCCAGCAGTTTTGAGGGGGCGGAGGGAGAGACCCAGTACTTC.

This clonotype has ten or more counts. The rearrangement joins TRBV5-1 to TRBJ1-1, with D tentatively TRBD1 (6 bases). V was shortened by 4 bases and J by 2 bases, with 12 bases between the two germline ends. The CDR3 runs 14 residues. Germline loops: CDR1 SGHRS, CDR2 YFSETQ. Here the CDR3 reads CASSPGTSNTEAFF. The CDR3 DNA reads TGCGCCAGCAGCCCCGGGACATCAAACACTGAAGCTTTCTTT.